The 14 T cell receptor beta chains reported below all come from one sample, sequenced in a study of neurological immune-mediated disorders. Using its own MiXCR run on the 5' RACE reads, TCRdb lists one record per CDR3 protein. The sample yields some 60,000 distinct CDR3 sequences, more than 9.5% seen once. Specified time point: longitudinal time-point 2. The sequenced material came from PBMCs. Receptor source: a young man in good health.

V gene TRBV5-1 combines with J gene TRBJ2-5; D is undetermined. V lost 5 bases, J lost 3 bases, and 14 bases lay in between. The germline V gene encodes CDR1 SGHRS and CDR2 YFSETQ. This CDR3 contains 14 residues. As DNA, the CDR3 is TGCGCCAGCAGACTGAGGACGGCAAAAGAGACCCAGTACTTC. Amino acid sequence: CASRLRTAKETQYF.

This clonotype was picked up many times. V usage is TRBV24-1 and J usage is TRBJ2-7, with a tentative D call TRBD2 (6 bases). Germline CDR1 KGHDR, CDR2 SFDVKD. V lost 6 bases and J lost 6, with 14 bases in between. The CDR3 loop spans 13 amino acids. The CDR3 coding sequence is TGTGCCACCAGTTCGCCGGGGGACGGCGAGCAGTACTTC. Residues: CATSSPGDGEQYF.

This clonotype came up many times. The chain links TRBV20-1 to TRBJ2-1; D call uncertain. The V end lost 6 bases, the J end lost 12 bases, and 18 bases lay between the germline ends. Per germline, CDR1 DFQATT and CDR2 SNEGSKA (reference sequence). The length of the CDR3 is 12 residues. The CDR3 nucleotides are TGCAGTGCCCCGACTCCCTCCCTAGTGCAGTTCTTC. Its protein product is CSAPTPSLVQFF.

This clonotype was detected a few times. The chain is built from TRBV6-4 and TRBJ2-3; D ambiguous. This CDR3 is built from 14 residues. Per the germline V gene, CDR1 is MRHNA and CDR2 is SNTAGT. Between the trimmed V and J ends, which lost 0 bases and 0 bases, there was a span of 4 bases. CDR3 sequence (DNA): TGTGCCAGCAGTGACTCGACTAGCACAGATACGCAGTATTTT. Its protein is CASSDSTSTDTQYF.

The table lists this clonotype with many counts. The chain recombines TRBV5-1 with TRBJ1-1, with D possibly being TRBD1 (5 bases). V was cut by 0 bases and J by 5 bases, with 11 bases left in between. Germline-derived CDR1 and CDR2 are SGHRS and YFSETQ. The CDR3 runs 14 residues. The CDR3 region is CASSLESRVTEAFF. CDR3 DNA: TGCGCCAGCAGCTTGGAGAGCAGGGTGACTGAAGCTTTCTTT.

Only a few counts were recorded for this clonotype. The chain joins TRBV10-1 to TRBJ2-5; 8 bases line up with TRBD2. V shed 7 bases and J 4 bases; nucleotides not matched to a gene: 14. In germline, CDR1 is WNHNN, CDR2 SYGVQD (reference sequence). The CDR3 sequence is 16 residues long. The CDR3 loop is CASMGRNLAGPETQYF. CDR3 nucleotide sequence: TGCGCCAGCATGGGGCGAAATTTAGCGGGACCAGAGACCCAGTACTTC.

This clonotype was counted at least ten times. The chain recombines TRBV20-1 with TRBJ1-1, with no clear D. The CDR3 has 12 amino acids. The germline gives CDR1 DFQATT, CDR2 SNEGSKA (reference sequence). Trimming pared 2 bases from V and 4 bases from J, leaving 8 bases between. As DNA, the CDR3 is TGCAGTGCTAGACCGTACTTCACTGAAGCTTTCTTT. Translating it yields CSARPYFTEAFF.

In this sample, this clonotype turned up many times. The chain links TRBV20-1 to TRBJ2-5, with unresolved D. Looked up from germline, CDR1 is DFQATT and CDR2 is SNEGSKA (reference sequence). Trimming took off 4 bases at V and 5 bases at J, with 14 bases between the two ends. This CDR3 has 13 residues. DNA of the CDR3: TGCAGTGCTAACGAATTTGCGCAGGAGACCCAGTACTTC. Protein product: CSANEFAQETQYF.

This clonotype was picked up many times. The chain is built from TRBV29-1 and TRBJ1-2, with no clear D. The ends were cut back, 1 base at V and 8 bases at J, with 11 bases in the middle. The germline CDR1 and CDR2 sequences are SQVTM and ANQGSEA. The CDR3 spans 12 residues. CDR3 sequence (DNA): TGCAGCGTTGAAGTCTACGGCCGGGGCTACACCTTC. Its translation: CSVEVYGRGYTF.

This clonotype has a count of ten or more. The rearrangement uses TRBV20-1 and TRBJ2-1; a possible D gene is TRBD2 (6 bases). Trimming took off 0 bases at V and 8 bases at J, with 14 bases between the two ends. The germline gives CDR1 DFQATT, CDR2 SNEGSKA (reference sequence). CDR3 length: 14 residues. In nucleotides, the CDR3 is TGCAGTGCTAGAGAAGCGGGTCGGGACTATGAGCAGTTCTTC. Translation gives CSAREAGRDYEQFF.

This clonotype was seen at least ten times. The V call is TRBV20-1, the J call TRBJ2-3; 10 bases map to TRBD1. The CDR3 sequence is 15 residues long. Per germline, CDR1 DFQATT and CDR2 SNEGSKA (reference sequence). The V segment lost 5 bases and the J segment 2 bases; nucleotides outside the gene matches: 7. The CDR3 sequence: CSAEGTGVATDTQYF. DNA for the CDR3: TGCAGTGCTGAGGGGACAGGGGTAGCCACAGATACGCAGTATTTT.

The chain employs TRBV10-3 and TRBJ1-5; no clear D gene. The CDR3 has 12 residues. Germline values: CDR1 ENHRY, CDR2 SYGVKD. Trimming shortened V by 2 bases and J by 7 bases, and 6 bases separated the two germline ends. Here the CDR3 reads CAISEGRQPQHF. DNA for the CDR3: TGTGCCATCAGTGAGGGTAGGCAGCCCCAGCATTTT.

This clonotype was picked up many times. V usage is TRBV30 and J usage is TRBJ1-1; the D is unclear. The CDR3 totals 14 residues. V lost 4 bases, J lost 1 base, and 13 bases lay in between. Germline V gene sequence: CDR1 GTSNPN, CDR2 SVGIG (reference sequence). CDR3 region: CAWKDPRGNTEAFF. The CDR3 region has the DNA TGTGCCTGGAAAGATCCACGTGGGAACACTGAAGCTTTCTTT.

This clonotype was seen many times. The chain has TRBV24-1 and TRBJ2-5; a possible D gene is TRBD1 (5 bases). Trimming left V 7 bases short and J 1 base short, with 12 bases between. CDR1 and CDR2 from the germline V gene are KGHDR and SFDVKD. This CDR3 is built from 14 residues. The CDR3 bases are TGTGCCACCAGAGCCACGGACACCCAAGAGACCCAGTACTTC. This encodes CATRATDTQETQYF.